Presented here are 21 T cell receptor beta chains from one specimen sequenced in a study of blood T cells in healthy people across ages. A sample-barcoded 5' primer and a J-beta primer mix were used in a second PCR of about 6 to 12 cycles. A single record per CDR3 protein comes from TCRdb applying MiXCR to the 5' RACE reads. The repertoire holds roughly 1,500,000 distinct CDR3 sequences, with 30% to 35% as singletons. The sample was blood. Receptors originate from a woman younger than 45 in good health.

Concerning this clonotype: A clone one base away is much larger, so this may be a read error. The genes are TRBV5-6 and TRBJ2-3; D gene ambiguous. There are 13 residues in the CDR3. Germline CDR1 is SGHDT and CDR2 is YYEEEE. This chain's CDR3 is CANSLALTDTQYF. CDR3 DNA: TGTGCCAACAGCTTGGCCCTTACAGATACGCAGTATTTT.

This clonotype has just one count. The CDR3 nucleotides read TGTGCCAGCAGCTCATACAGGGGAGGGAGCACAGATACGCAGTATTTT. The encoded protein is CASSSYRGGSTDTQYF. The V call is TRBV9, the J call TRBJ2-3; D may be TRBD1 or TRBD2 (7 bases each). The V end lost 4 bases, the J end lost 0 bases, and 15 bases lay between the germline ends. This CDR3 is 16 amino acids long. CDR1 is SGDLS and CDR2 is YYNGEE in the germline V gene.

This sequence joins TRBV20-1 and TRBJ2-2, with D maybe TRBD1 (5 bases). This CDR3 is 14 amino acids long. V gave up 3 bases and J gave up 0 bases, with 8 bases separating them. Germline V gene data show CDR1 as DFQATT and CDR2 as SNEGSKA (reference sequence). CDR3 sequence reads: CSASSGPNTGELFF. CDR3 nucleotide sequence: TGCAGTGCTAGCTCAGGGCCGAACACCGGGGAGCTGTTTTTT.

On this clonotype: The junction and the germline gene differ at one end; a read error may be behind it. As DNA, the CDR3 is TGTGCCAGCCGTGACCGGCCCTTTTCGGACACTGAAGTTTTCTTT. It specifies CASRDRPFSDTEVFF. The chain links TRBV6-1 to TRBJ1-1, with D perhaps TRBD1 (5 bases). Looked up from germline, CDR1 is MNHNS and CDR2 is SASEGT. This CDR3 is 15 amino acids long.

The gene calls are TRBV29-1 and TRBJ1-2; D uncertain. In germline, CDR1 is SQVTM, CDR2 ANQGSEA. Trimming took off 2 bases at V and 6 bases at J, with 10 bases between the two ends. The CDR3 extends over 12 amino acids. The CDR3 here is CSVEILEDGYTF. The CDR3 region has the DNA TGCAGCGTTGAAATCCTCGAGGATGGCTACACCTTC.

In its sample, this clonotype was seen many times. The chain carries TRBV7-6 and TRBJ2-5; no definite D call. Looked up from germline, CDR1 is SGHVS and CDR2 is FNYEAQ. V was pared by 6 bases and J by 3 bases, with 11 bases between. This CDR3 has 13 residues. The CDR3 DNA sequence: TGTGCCAGCAGTCTCACCTATAAAGAGACCCAGTACTTC. It translates to CASSLTYKETQYF.

On this clonotype itself: A read error is possible here, since a much larger clone lies one base away. The chain recombines TRBV29-1 with TRBJ2-5, with a tentative D call TRBD2 (5 bases). V lost 4 bases and J lost 5, with 11 bases in between. Germline V gene lookup returns CDR1 SQVTM and CDR2 ANQGSEA. The CDR3 is 12 residues long. Here the CDR3 reads CSVVERRETQYF. CDR3 bases: TGCAGCGTTGTCGAGCGGAGGGAGACCCAGTACTTC.

This clonotype was counted between two and nine times. The chain joins TRBV5-1 to TRBJ1-2; D uncertain. CDR1 and CDR2 (germline): SGHRS, YFSETQ. The CDR3 runs to 12 residues. The V end was cut by 1 base, the J end by 12 bases, with 13 bases between. CDR3 residues: CASSLNGGGNTF. The CDR3 region has the DNA TGCGCCAGCAGCTTGAATGGAGGAGGAAACACCTTC.

Only a few counts were recorded for this clonotype. This chain connects TRBV5-1 to TRBJ2-1; 8 nucleotides agree with TRBD2. CDR1 and CDR2 from the germline V gene are SGHRS and YFSETQ. This CDR3 has 15 amino acids. V was clipped by 4 bases and J by 5 bases; unmatched bases: 8. As DNA, the CDR3 is TGCGCCAGCAGCCCCGGGAGGGCCATCGACAATGAGCAGTTCTTC. Translation: CASSPGRAIDNEQFF.

The sample holds a few counts of this clonotype. The chain has TRBV15 and TRBJ1-4; D call uncertain. V was clipped by 5 bases and J by 3 bases, with 7 bases between them. This CDR3 has 13 amino acids. CDR1 and CDR2 (germline): LNHNV, YYDKDF (reference sequence). The CDR3, as DNA: TGTGCCACCAGCGCTGGTTCTAATGAAAAACTGTTTTTT. Translated: CATSAGSNEKLFF. Full variable domain (remainder filled in from reference TRBV15 and TRBJ1-4): DAMVIQNPRYQVTQFGKPVTLSCSQTLNHNVMYWYQQKSSQAPKLLFHYYDKDFNNEADTPDNFQSRRPNTSFCFLDIRSPGLGDTAMYLCATSAGSNEKLFFGSGTQLSVL.

This chain uses TRBV3-1 with TRBJ2-2, with 11 bases matching TRBD2. Germline lookup yields CDR1 LGHDT and CDR2 YNNKEL (reference sequence). The length of the CDR3 is 16 residues. After removal of 4 bases from V and 2 bases from J, the junction contained 3 bases not matched to a gene. This chain's CDR3 is CASSPSGGRNTGELFF. As DNA, the CDR3 is TGTGCCAGCAGCCCTAGCGGGGGGCGAAACACCGGGGAGCTGTTTTTT.

The V call is TRBV5-6, the J call TRBJ2-7; 7 nucleotides match TRBD1. The end of the DNA is better explained by TRBJ2-5, so the J call may be wrong. CDR1 and CDR2 (germline): SGHDT, YYEEEE. CDR3 length: 14 residues. The CDR3 sequence is CASSPDRRRETQYF. CDR3 coding DNA: TGTGCCAGCAGCCCGGACAGGCGGAGGGAGACCCAGTACTTC.

In the case of this clonotype: A much larger clone differs from this one at a single base, so this may be a read error. No conserved phenylalanine or tryptophan is present at the end of the CDR3, so a read error is the likely explanation. This chain connects TRBV6-6 to TRBJ1-2, with 8 bases matching TRBD1. Germline V lookup: CDR1 MNHNY, CDR2 SVGAGI (reference sequence). The CDR3 spans 15 residues. The J segment lost 2 bases and the V segment lost 5 bases, leaving 7 bases of the junction unmatched. The DNA for the CDR3 is TGTGCCAGCAGTGCAGGGGGCGGAGGGAACTATGGCTACACCGTC. Translated, it gives CASSAGGGGNYGYTV.

This clonotype was counted between two and nine times. CDR3 DNA sequence: TGTGCCAGCAGCCCGCGGGCCGCCGATAATTCACCCCTCCACTTT. This encodes CASSPRAADNSPLHF. The V gene is TRBV7-2, the J gene TRBJ1-6; no firm D call. The V end lost 5 bases, the J end lost 5 bases, and 13 bases lay between the germline ends. This CDR3 contains 15 residues. Germline V CDR1 and CDR2: SGHTA, FQGNSA.

This clonotype was counted between two and nine times. The V gene is TRBV7-2, the J gene TRBJ1-5; D remains unclear. V was cut by 5 bases and J by 3 bases, with 5 bases left in between. Germline CDR1 and CDR2: SGHTA and FQGNSA. The length of the CDR3 is 12 residues. The CDR3 region has the DNA TGTGCCAGCAGCGAATCCAATCAGCCCCAGCATTTT. This encodes CASSESNQPQHF.

Many counts were recorded for this clonotype. The rearrangement joins TRBV29-1 to TRBJ2-5, with 10 bases identical to TRBD2. The germline V gene has CDR1 SQVTM and CDR2 ANQGSEA. The junction had 4 bases not matched to a gene; V was cut back by 7 bases and J by 2 bases. CDR3 length: 13 residues. The CDR3 region is CSAGLAAQETQYF. In DNA, the CDR3 is TGCAGCGCAGGACTAGCGGCGCAAGAGACCCAGTACTTC.

In its sample, this clonotype was seen a few times. The chain uses TRBV7-2 and TRBJ2-7; D perhaps matches TRBD2 (5 bases). Trimming took off 1 base at V and 7 bases at J, with 23 bases between the two ends. The CDR3 extends over 17 amino acids. Per germline, CDR1 SGHTA and CDR2 FQGNSA. The chain's CDR3 is CASSLVAFLAPSGEQYF. The CDR3 region has the DNA TGTGCCAGCAGCTTAGTTGCGTTTTTGGCCCCCTCGGGGGAGCAGTACTTC.

In DNA form, the CDR3 reads TGCGCCAGCAGCTTGGTGGTGGGGGGCTCTGGGGCCAACGTCCTGACTTTC. This translates into CASSLVVGGSGANVLTF. This chain uses TRBV5-1 with TRBJ2-6, with a possible D match to TRBD2 (6 bases). Germline CDR1 is SGHRS and CDR2 is YFSETQ. Trimming removed 0 bases from V and 0 bases from J, with 10 bases in between. This CDR3 contains 17 residues.

The chain uses TRBV3-1 and TRBJ2-5; TRBD1 matches at 8 bases. The ends lost 6 bases at V and 5 bases at J; junction bases unmatched: 11. Germline loops: CDR1 LGHDT, CDR2 YNNKEL (reference sequence). This CDR3 comprises 15 residues. In nucleotides, the CDR3 is TGTGCCAGCAGTCCCCAGGCAGGGGGCGGGGAGACCCAGTACTTC. Amino acid sequence: CASSPQAGGGETQYF.

V usage is TRBV20-1 and J usage is TRBJ1-2, with a weak D call TRBD1 (5 bases). V was pared by 2 bases and J by 4 bases, with 14 bases between. The CDR3 spans 14 residues. Germline V gives CDR1 DFQATT, CDR2 SNEGSKA (reference sequence). As DNA, the CDR3 is TGCAGTGCTAGATTTCGGGACGGTCTCTATGGCTACACCTTC. This sequence encodes CSARFRDGLYGYTF.

The chain has TRBV5-1 and TRBJ2-3, with 10 bases aligning to TRBD2. Losses at the gene ends were 4 bases for V and 4 bases for J; bases not matched to a gene: 6. CDR3 size: 15 residues. Per germline, CDR1 SGHRS and CDR2 YFSETQ. This CDR3 is CASSPSGRASDTQYF. Written as DNA, the CDR3 is TGCGCCAGCAGCCCAAGCGGGAGGGCCTCAGATACGCAGTATTTT. Based on the CDR3 plus reference TRBV5-1 and TRBJ2-3, the full variable domain is KAGVTQTPRYLIKTRGQQVTLSCSPISGHRSVSWYQQTPGQGLQFLFEYFSETQRNKGNFPGRFSGRQFSNSRSEMNVSTLELGDSALYLCASSPSGRASDTQYFGPGTRLTVL.